The clone carrying this T cell receptor (beta chain) was seen at least ten times. These data come from a study of blood T cell repertoires in COVID-19. Trimming took off 1 base at V and 9 bases at J, with 15 bases between the two ends. Germline V CDR1 and CDR2: MDHEN, SYDVKM. The CDR3 extends over 14 amino acids. Libraries were prepared by immunoSEQ multiplex PCR; TCRdb keeps only in-frame clonotypes and omits some of them. The data show 140,000 or so clones, with 85% to 90% seen just once and under 6% held by the top ten. The clonotype was recovered from a human donor in a cohort sampled during active COVID-19. The chain is built from TRBV28 and TRBJ1-2; D is possibly TRBD1 (5 bases). Sequenced: peripheral blood. CDR3 region: CASSLSGDRRRYTF. Written as DNA, the CDR3 is TGTGCCAGCAGTTTATCCGGCGACAGACGTCGCTACACCTTC.